One sample yielded the 24 T cell receptor beta chains listed below, sequenced in a study of CD8+CD57+ T cells in acquired aplastic anemia. TCR beta VDJ and CDR3 profiles were obtained from a genomic DNA template. TCRdb re-derived calls from the reads in MiXCR, one entry per CDR3 protein. The table records hundreds of thousands of distinct CDR3 sequences, 60% to 80% of them present only once. The specimen sequenced was sorted CD4+, CD8+, or CD8+CD57+ T cells (not recorded which) from PBMCs. These receptors all stem from a human donor in good health, serving as a control.

With regard to this clonotype: A read error may produce the germline difference seen at one junction end. This chain joins TRBV2 and TRBJ2-7; possibly TRBD2 for D (7 bases). Germline CDR1 reads SNHLY; CDR2 reads FYNNEI. This CDR3 comprises 14 residues. The CDR3 reads CASSRDRGADEKYF. CDR3 DNA: TGTGCCAGCAGCAGAGACCGGGGGGCTGACGAGAAGTACTTC.

This clonotype was observed once. The V and J genes are TRBV4-1 and TRBJ2-2, with 10 bases identical to TRBD2. The CDR3 length is 15 residues. Germline CDR1 MGHRA, CDR2 YSYEKL. With 5 bases clipped from V and 6 bases from J, the junction kept 6 bases outside the gene matches. CDR3 coding DNA: TGCGCCAGCAGCTATAGAGCGGGGGGGTCCGGGGAGCTGTTTTTT. This gives the protein CASSYRAGGSGELFF.

For this clonotype: A much more abundant neighbour one base away suggests this may be a read error. This chain uses TRBV30 with TRBJ1-2, with D perhaps matching TRBD1 (6 bases). This CDR3 contains 13 residues. Germline V gene data show CDR1 as GTSNPN and CDR2 as SVGIG (reference sequence). V shed 4 bases and J shed 7 bases, with 16 bases lying between them. CDR3 DNA sequence: TGTGCCTGGACCACAGGGTTACAGTGTGGCTACACCTTC. Translation gives CAWTTGLQCGYTF. Filled out from reference TRBV30 and TRBJ1-2, the complete variable domain reads SQTIHQWPATLVQPVGSPLSLECTVEGTSNPNLYWYRQAAGRGLQLLFYSVGIGQISSEVPQNLSASRPQDRQFILSSKKLLLSDSGFYLCAWTTGLQCGYTFGSGTRLTVV.

This clonotype has a count of ten or more. The rearrangement joins TRBV7-7 to TRBJ2-5; the D gene is possibly TRBD1 (5 bases). The V gene lost 2 bases and the J gene lost 4 bases, with 11 bases spanning the gap. Germline CDR1 is SSHAT and CDR2 is FNYEAQ (reference sequence). The CDR3 has 14 residues. The CDR3 nucleotides read TGTGCCAGCAGCTTATTGGGCCAGGGAGAGACCCAGTACTTC. Its translation: CASSLLGQGETQYF.

Worth noting for this clonotype: Here the CDR3 omits its conserved ending phenylalanine or tryptophan, so a read error is the likely source. The DNA is omitted, as the CDR3 cannot be located on it reliably, and the CDR3 follows TCRdb's listing. This chain uses TRBV7-9 with TRBJ2-7. Per germline, CDR1 SEHNR and CDR2 FQNEAQ (reference sequence). The CDR3 numbers 13 amino acids, ends counted. Here the CDR3 reads CASSRAQEPYEQY.

The V and J genes are TRBV6-2 or TRBV6-3 and TRBJ2-5; possible D gene TRBD2, 6 bases. Per the germline V gene, CDR1 is MNHEY and CDR2 is SVGEGT. The CDR3 runs to 16 residues. Trimming took off 5 bases at V and 5 bases at J, with 21 bases between the two ends. In nucleotides, the CDR3 is TGTGCCAGCAGTCAGACTAGAGATTGGGACGGGGAGACCCAGTACTTC. Its translation is CASSQTRDWDGETQYF.

The V gene is TRBV5-6, the J gene TRBJ2-7, with 8 bases that match TRBD1. This CDR3 has 15 residues. Trimming removed 5 bases from V and 6 bases from J; junction bases left unmatched: 13. Looked up from germline, CDR1 is SGHDT and CDR2 is YYEEEE. The CDR3 region has the DNA TGTGCCAGCAGGTTCACCACCAGACAGGGGCGCGAGCAGTACTTC. Amino acids: CASRFTTRQGREQYF.

Points on this clonotype: A clone one base away is much larger, so this may be a read error. The J gene is TRBJ2-7, the V gene TRBV12-5, with D possibly being TRBD1 or TRBD2 (5 bases each). The germline gives CDR1 LGHNT, CDR2 FRNRAP. This CDR3 comprises 14 residues. V dropped 4 bases and J dropped 2 bases, with 12 bases sitting between them. CDR3 nucleotide sequence: TGTGCTAGTGGTTCCGAGGGGAGCCCCTACGAGCAGTACTTC. It yields the protein CASGSEGSPYEQYF.

The chain couples TRBV5-8 to TRBJ2-7, with D uncertain. Germline CDR1 reads SGHTS; CDR2 reads YDEGEE. Trimming removed 4 bases at V and 6 bases at J, with 14 bases between. CDR3 size: 13 residues. CDR3 region: CASSIGVAREQYF. The CDR3 nucleotides are TGTGCCAGCAGCATCGGTGTCGCCCGCGAGCAGTACTTC.

This chain links TRBV9 with TRBJ2-7, with TRBD1 matching over 7 bases. The CDR3 has 14 residues. The V segment lost 5 bases and the J segment 5 bases; nucleotides outside the gene matches: 10. From germline, CDR1 is SGDLS and CDR2 YYNGEE. The CDR3, as DNA: TGTGCCAGCAGGGCCGGGACAGCGTATGACGAGCAGTACTTC. This gives the protein CASRAGTAYDEQYF.

In its sample, this clonotype was seen many times. CDR3 bases: TGTGCCAGCAGCCTATGGACAGGGGCCGAGAGTCAGCCCCAGCATTTT. Translated, it gives CASSLWTGAESQPQHF. The chain links TRBV7-2 to TRBJ1-5; TRBD1 aligns across 9 bases. Germline CDR1 and CDR2: SGHTA and FQGNSA. The ends lost 5 bases at V and 6 bases at J; junction bases unmatched: 11. The CDR3 has 16 residues. Full variable domain (remainder filled in from reference TRBV7-2 and TRBJ1-5): GAGVSQSPSNKVTEKGKDVELRCDPISGHTALYWYRQSLGQGLEFLIYFQGNSAPDKSGLPSDRFSAERTGGSVSTLTIQRTQQEDSAVYLCASSLWTGAESQPQHFGDGTRLSIL.

This rearrangement joins TRBV5-5 to TRBJ2-7; perhaps TRBD1 as D (7 bases). The V end was cut by 0 bases, the J end by 4 bases, with 14 bases between. The germline V gene encodes CDR1 SGHKS and CDR2 YYEKEE (reference sequence). The CDR3 covers 15 residues. In nucleotides, the CDR3 is TGTGCCAGCAGCTTGGTCAGCAGGGGGGAATACGAGCAGTACTTC. This sequence encodes CASSLVSRGEYEQYF.

The rearrangement joins TRBV5-8 to TRBJ2-7; D unclear. From germline, CDR1 is SGHTS and CDR2 YDEGEE. The V and J ends lost 1 base and 3 bases respectively, with 8 bases between them. This CDR3 contains 13 residues. CDR3 bases: TGTGCCAGCAGCTTGTTGGTCTGCTACGAGCAGTACTTC. This translates into CASSLLVCYEQYF.

This sequence joins TRBV27 and TRBJ1-2; a weak D match, TRBD1 (5 bases). The CDR3 consists of 15 residues. The germline gives CDR1 MNHEY, CDR2 SMNVEV (reference sequence). V was trimmed by 2 bases and J by 4 bases, leaving 14 bases between them. The CDR3 protein is CASSLHSRQSYGYTF. The CDR3 bases are TGTGCCAGCAGTTTACATTCGCGACAGTCCTATGGCTACACCTTC.

This chain uses TRBV5-1 with TRBJ2-5; tentatively, D is TRBD2 (6 bases). With 4 bases removed from V and 3 bases from J, the gap between germline ends came to 16 bases. There are 15 residues in the CDR3. Germline V gene lookup returns CDR1 SGHRS and CDR2 YFSETQ. The CDR3 is CASSQVIAGKETQYF. For the CDR3, the DNA is TGCGCCAGCAGCCAAGTGATCGCGGGGAAAGAGACCCAGTACTTC.

Many counts were recorded for this clonotype. The chain has TRBV6-5 and TRBJ1-2; D gene unclear. Trimming shortened V by 6 bases and J by 4 bases, and 24 bases separated the two germline ends. Germline assignment: CDR1 MNHEY and CDR2 SVGAGI. The CDR3 sequence is 17 residues long. This chain's CDR3 is CASSPLRPKDGVYGYTF. CDR3 bases: TGTGCCAGCAGCCCACTGCGGCCCAAGGACGGGGTCTATGGCTACACCTTC.

J is TRBJ2-1 and V is TRBV11-1; D unresolved. Germline V gene sequence: CDR1 SGHAT, CDR2 FQDESV (reference sequence). This CDR3 is 16 amino acids long. V was trimmed by 5 bases and J by 0 bases, leaving 14 bases between them. CDR3 sequence: CASSPLRGRSYNEQFF. CDR3 in DNA: TGTGCCAGCAGCCCCCTTCGCGGACGCTCCTACAATGAGCAGTTCTTC.

The chain recombines TRBV25-1 with TRBJ1-6; unclear D gene. Germline CDR1 reads MGHDK; CDR2 reads SYGVNS. There are 14 residues in the CDR3. The V gene lost 6 bases and the J gene lost 8 bases, with 14 bases spanning the gap. For the CDR3, the DNA is TGTGCCAGCAGCTTACTAACAAGGGATTCACCCCTCCACTTT. This sequence encodes CASSLLTRDSPLHF.

This clonotype was seen at least ten times. The V and J genes are TRBV5-8 and TRBJ1-6; 12 bases line up with TRBD1. The CDR3 covers 16 residues. From germline, CDR1 is SGHTS and CDR2 YDEGEE. The J segment lost 9 bases and the V segment lost 4 bases, leaving 8 bases of the junction unmatched. The CDR3 bases are TGTGCCAGCAGCACGGGACAGGGGGCGCAAAGTTCACCCCTCCACTTT. It codes for CASSTGQGAQSSPLHF.

CDR3 protein: CAWSVGGTEAFF. The DNA of the CDR3 is TGTGCCTGGAGTGTGGGGGGCACTGAAGCTTTCTTT. The chain links TRBV30 to TRBJ1-1; D possibly corresponds to TRBD1 (5 bases). This CDR3 comprises 12 residues. Trimming shortened V by 0 bases and J by 4 bases, and 6 bases separated the two germline ends. Germline CDR1 reads GTSNPN; CDR2 reads SVGIG (reference sequence).

The sample holds many counts of this clonotype. V and J are TRBV20-1 and TRBJ1-1, with D possibly TRBD1 on 5 matching bases. The CDR3 has 14 residues. Deletions cut 3 bases from V and 3 bases from J, with 14 bases between. Germline V gene data show CDR1 as DFQATT and CDR2 as SNEGSKA (reference sequence). The CDR3 here is CSASADGGDTEAFF. The CDR3, as DNA: TGCAGTGCTAGCGCCGACGGGGGGGACACTGAAGCTTTCTTT.

This clonotype has a handful of counts. The V and J genes are TRBV24-1 and TRBJ1-1, with TRBD1 as a possible D gene (5 bases). The germline gives CDR1 KGHDR, CDR2 SFDVKD. The CDR3 spans 13 residues. The germline V and J ends were trimmed by 6 bases and 4 bases, with 11 bases remaining between them. As DNA, the CDR3 is TGTGCCACCAGTAGATCAGGGAGCACTGAAGCTTTCTTT. It translates to CATSRSGSTEAFF.

CDR3 in amino acids: CASSLGRDGNSVLTF. DNA of the CDR3: TGTGCCAGCAGCTTAGGACGGGACGGAAACTCAGTACTTACCTTC. This rearrangement joins TRBV7-2 to TRBJ1-2; weak D call: TRBD1 (5 bases). V lost 1 base, J lost 14 bases, and 23 bases lay in between. The CDR3 loop spans 15 amino acids. Germline CDR1 SGHTA, CDR2 FQGNSA.

The rearrangement links TRBV7-2 to TRBJ2-7; D not certain. The germline CDR1 and CDR2 sequences are SGHTA and FQGNSA. The CDR3 loop spans 14 amino acids. The V and J ends lost 6 bases and 3 bases respectively, with 15 bases between them. The CDR3 coding sequence is TGTGCCAGCAGTTACCCGGCTCGAGGCTACGAGCAGTACTTC. Amino acids: CASSYPARGYEQYF.